A selection of T cell receptor beta chains follows, all from one sample in a study of blood T cell repertoires in COVID-19. This table comes from immunoSEQ multiplex PCR, and its TCRdb copy is limited to in-frame clones, with some not included. Of 150,000 to 200,000 clones in the sample, around 80% are singletons; the top ten hold about a sixth. Source material: PBMCs or T cells enriched from blood (not recorded which). The receptors were sampled from a woman in her forties or fifties with acute COVID-19. CDR3s include the opening cysteine and the closing phenylalanine or tryptophan. The order of the fields is D gene, J gene, clone size, V gene, CDR3 DNA, CDR3 protein. D genes are given only for firm matches. Clone size is shown for a subset of rows, as once, few, many or a class of expanded clone.

>NA|TRBJ1-1|NA|TRBV7-2
TGTGCCAGCAGGCGGGGAACAGAGAACACTGAAGCTTTCTTT
CASRRGTENTEAFF
>NA|TRBJ1-6|NA|TRBV19
TGTGCCAGTAGTACTTCACCCCGAGGATTGCGGTCACCCCTCCACTTT
CASSTSPRGLRSPLHF
>NA|TRBJ1-1|NA|TRBV5-5
TGTGCCAGCAGGGTAGCGAACACTGAAGCTTTCTTT
CASRVANTEAFF
>TRBD1|TRBJ1-2|NA|TRBV19
TGTGCCAGTACTCGGGACAGGGGGATCTATGGCTACACCTTC
CASTRDRGIYGYTF
>NA|TRBJ1-1|NA|TRBV28
TGTGCCAGCAGTGGGCAGTCCCTGAACACTGAAGCTTTCTTT
CASSGQSLNTEAFF
>TRBD1|TRBJ1-2|NA|TRBV9
TGTGCCAGCAGCGTGACAGGGGGCGGCTATGGCTACACCTTC
CASSVTGGGYGYTF
>TRBD1|TRBJ1-2|NA|TRBV7-3
TGTGCCAGCAGCCCTAATTCACAGGGGGGCTATGGCTACACCTTC
CASSPNSQGGYGYTF
>NA|TRBJ1-1|NA|TRBV7-9
TGTGCCAGCTTAGGAGGTCGACGGGTCACTGAAGCTTTCTTT
CASLGGRRVTEAFF
>NA|TRBJ1-1|NA|TRBV7-2
TGTGCCAGCAGCTTAGGAGGGATGAACACTGAAGCTTTCTTT
CASSLGGMNTEAFF
>TRBD1|TRBJ1-4|few|TRBV27
TGTGCCAGCAGAGGAGGGGGCCAGGAAAAACTGTTTTTT
CASRGGGQEKLFF
>NA|TRBJ1-2|few|TRBV28
TGTGCCAGCAGTTTCCCCGCTTTGGGGCACGGCTACACCTTC
CASSFPALGHGYTF
>TRBD2|TRBJ2-1|NA|TRBV29-1
TGCAGCGTGCCTTGGCGGGGGAAATACAATGAGCAGTTCTTC
CSVPWRGKYNEQFF
>NA|TRBJ2-2|NA|TRBV2
TGTGCCAGCAGTGAACTAGAAGCAACCATCACCGGGGAGCTGTTTTTT
CASSELEATITGELFF
>NA|TRBJ1-2|NA|TRBV11-3
TGTGCCAGCAGCTTAGACCTAAACCAGGTCAACTATGGCTACACCTTC
CASSLDLNQVNYGYTF
>NA|TRBJ1-4|NA|TRBV4-3
TGCGCCAGCAGCCCTACAGCCGCAACTAATGAAAAACTGTTTTTT
CASSPTAATNEKLFF
>TRBD1|TRBJ1-6|NA|TRBV30
TGTGCCTGGAGCGAGGACAGGCACTATAATTCACCCCTCCACTTT
CAWSEDRHYNSPLHF
>NA|TRBJ1-2|NA|TRBV7-6
TGTGCCAGCAGCTTATATCAATCGCGTAACTATGGCTACACCTTC
CASSLYQSRNYGYTF
>NA|TRBJ1-4|NA|TRBV19
TGTGCCAGTAAAAATGAGGCAGAAAAACTGTTTTTT
CASKNEAEKLFF
>TRBD1|TRBJ1-4|NA|TRBV28
TGTGCCAGCAGGGACAGGGGGCTCGGTGAAAAACTGTTTTTT
CASRDRGLGEKLFF
>NA|TRBJ1-1|NA|TRBV18
TGTGCCAGCTCACCCCTTGAAGCACCCCACACTGAAGCTTTCTTT
CASSPLEAPHTEAFF
>TRBD2|TRBJ2-1|NA|TRBV18
TGTGCCAGCTCAAGCAGCGGGGGCGCCTACAATGAGCAGTTCTTC
CASSSSGGAYNEQFF
>TRBD1|TRBJ1-6|NA|TRBV9
TGTGCCAGCAGCGTAAGACAGGGCCATAATTCACCCCTCCACTTT
CASSVRQGHNSPLHF
>TRBD1|TRBJ1-2|NA|TRBV5-4
TGTGCCAGCAGCTACGACAGGGTGGGCTATGGCTACACCTTC
CASSYDRVGYGYTF
>TRBD1|TRBJ1-2|few|TRBV18
TGTGCCAGCTCACCAAACAGGGGAGGCGGGTATGGCTACACCTTC
CASSPNRGGGYGYTF
>TRBD1|TRBJ1-6|NA|TRBV5-5
TGTGCCAGCAGCTTATCACAGGGGAACAGGCGAGAAAATTCACCCCTCCACTTT
CASSLSQGNRRENSPLHF
>NA|TRBJ1-1|NA|TRBV10-2
TGCGCCAGCAGGGAAGGGGGTCTGAGGAACACTGAAGCTTTCTTT
CASREGGLRNTEAFF
>TRBD1|TRBJ1-1|few|TRBV5-1
TGCGCCAGCAGCGCCTACTCTACAGGGGCCAGGGGTGAAGCTTTCTTT
CASSAYSTGARGEAFF
>TRBD2|TRBJ2-1|NA|TRBV11-2
TGTGCCAGCAGCCAAGTGGGTAGCGGGGTTGGGGATGAGCAGTTCTTC
CASSQVGSGVGDEQFF
>NA|TRBJ2-1|NA|TRBV10-1
TGCGCCAGCAGTGACGCGGTCGACTACAATGAGCAGTTCTTC
CASSDAVDYNEQFF
>NA|TRBJ2-1|NA|TRBV19
TGTGCCAGTAGTATAGTGACAGAGAGCTCCTACAATGAGCAGTTCTTC
CASSIVTESSYNEQFF
>TRBD1|TRBJ1-5|NA|TRBV5-1
TGCGCCAGCAGCTTCGGAACAGGGGGGAATCAGCCCCAGCATTTT
CASSFGTGGNQPQHF
>TRBD2|TRBJ2-3|few|TRBV9
TGTGCCAGCAGCGTAGCTACTAGCGGGGGAGAAGGTAGGACAGATACGCAGTATTTT
CASSVATSGGEGRTDTQYF
>TRBD1|TRBJ2-5|NA|TRBV28
TGTGCCAGCATGCCAGGGGGCGAAGAGACCCAGTACTTC
CASMPGGEETQYF
>TRBD1|TRBJ1-1|NA|TRBV4-1
TGCGCCAGCAGCCGCCTTCCGGGACAGGGGGCGTCGAACACTGAAGCTTTCTTT
CASSRLPGQGASNTEAFF
>TRBD1|TRBJ1-3|NA|TRBV7-9
TGTGCCAGCAGCTTAGCCACAGGGGGCGCGGGCACCATATATTTT
CASSLATGGAGTIYF
>NA|TRBJ2-6|NA|TRBV19
TGTGCCAGTAGTATTCAGGGCTTGGGGGCCAACGTCCTGACTTTC
CASSIQGLGANVLTF
>TRBD1|TRBJ2-1|NA|TRBV24-1
TGTGCCACCAGTGGGTCGGACAGGCCGTTGGAGCAGTTCTTC
CATSGSDRPLEQFF
>NA|TRBJ2-1|NA|TRBV7-9
TGTGCCAGCTTGAGGGTGGACAATGAGCAGTTCTTC
CASLRVDNEQFF
>TRBD1|TRBJ1-3|NA|TRBV30
TGTGCCTGGGGACAGGGGATTGGAAACACCATATATTTT
CAWGQGIGNTIYF
>NA|TRBJ1-5|NA|TRBV28
TGTGCCAGCAGCCGGGGGGGTATCAATCAGCCCCAGCATTTT
CASSRGGINQPQHF
>NA|TRBJ2-1|NA|TRBV21-1
TGTGCCAGCAGCAAGTATGGGGGGGGCACCTACAATGAGCAGTTCTTC
CASSKYGGGTYNEQFF
>NA|TRBJ1-2|NA|TRBV4-1
TGCGCCAGCAGCCACCTACGGGACACGACCTTCTATGGCTACACCTTC
CASSHLRDTTFYGYTF
>TRBD2|TRBJ2-1|once|TRBV7-8
TGTGCCAGCAGCTTAGACCGTCTAGCGGGGGGGTACAATGAGCAGTTCTTC
CASSLDRLAGGYNEQFF
>TRBD1|TRBJ2-1|few|TRBV29-1
TGCAGCGTTGTTAAGGGGGCCGCCCACTACAATGAGCAGTTCTTC
CSVVKGAAHYNEQFF
>NA|TRBJ1-5|NA|TRBV19
TGTGCCAGTAGTATAGGTCTTAGAGGGGGATATAGCAATCAGCCCCAGCATTTT
CASSIGLRGGYSNQPQHF
>TRBD2|TRBJ2-3|NA|TRBV28
TGTGCCAGCAGGCCGACTAGCGGGGGGCCCTTGACTAGCACAGATACGCAGTATTTT
CASRPTSGGPLTSTDTQYF
>NA|TRBJ1-6|many|TRBV3-1/TRBV3-2
TGTGCCAGCAGAGTTCGAGAATCACCCCTCCACTTT
CASRVRESPLHF
>NA|TRBJ1-1|few|TRBV28
TGTGCCAGCAGCCGATCGACAGCCGAAGCTTTCTTT
CASSRSTAEAFF
>TRBD2|TRBJ2-1|NA|TRBV7-2
TGTGCCAGCAGGCTCGGGGGGACGTCCTACAATGAGCAGTTCTTC
CASRLGGTSYNEQFF
>TRBD1|TRBJ2-1|once|TRBV2
TGTGCCAGCAGTCCGGACAGGGCGAATGAGCAGTTCTTC
CASSPDRANEQFF
>NA|TRBJ2-3|NA|TRBV7-8
TGTGCCAGCAGCTTGGTGTTCGCACAGGGTGTAGGAGATACGCAGTATTTT
CASSLVFAQGVGDTQYF
>NA|TRBJ1-2|NA|TRBV5-1
TGCGCCAGCAGCTTGTCTTCCACCTTCCGCGAGGGCTACACCTTC
CASSLSSTFREGYTF
>NA|TRBJ1-4|NA|TRBV2
TGTGCCACCAAGGACAGCCTTAATGAAAAACTGTTTTTT
CATKDSLNEKLFF
>TRBD1|TRBJ2-1|NA|TRBV2
TGTGCCAGCAGTGACCTTATGTGGGACAGCTACAATGAGCAGTTCTTC
CASSDLMWDSYNEQFF